This is a list of T cell receptor beta chains from one sample in a study of T cells after yellow fever vaccination. Using its own MiXCR run on the 5' RACE reads, TCRdb lists one record per CDR3 protein. In the table there are about 120,000 distinct CDR3 sequences, roughly 10% of which are singletons. The sequencing here drew on CD8+ T cells sorted from PBMCs, taken on the day of the yellow fever booster vaccination. The receptor source for this set is a young man who received the YFV17D yellow fever vaccine. The CDR3 runs from the conserved cysteine through the conserved F or W. D genes are given only for firm matches. The size field is filled for only some rows; it gives once, few, many or a size class.

j_call | v_call | clone_size | d_call | cdr3_length | cdr3_nt | cdr3_aa
TRBJ2-2 | TRBV5-8 | few | - | 13 | TGTGCCAGCAGCTTTCGGGACTCCGGGGAGCTGTTTTTT | CASSFRDSGELFF
TRBJ2-1 | TRBV20-1 | few | TRBD2 | 15 | TGCAGTGCTCATAGACTAGCGGGGGGGCCTGCTGAGCAGTTCTTC | CSAHRLAGGPAEQFF
TRBJ2-7 | TRBV14 | many | - | 16 | TGTGCCAGCAGCCAAGGCCTCGGGAAGGAGGCCTACGAGCAGTACTTC | CASSQGLGKEAYEQYF
TRBJ2-7 | TRBV19 | few | - | 11 | TGTGCCAGTCGTGGGGGTGACGAGCAGTACTTC | CASRGGDEQYF
TRBJ2-2 | TRBV3-1 | - | - | 14 | TGTGCCAGCAGCCAACGGGGGTACACCGGGGAGCTGTTTTTT | CASSQRGYTGELFF
TRBJ2-2 | TRBV5-1 | few | TRBD2 | 18 | TGCGCCAGCAGCACCAGACTAGCTCCCCACCCGAACACCGGGGAGCTGTTTTTT | CASSTRLAPHPNTGELFF
TRBJ1-5 | TRBV12-5 | - | TRBD1 | 15 | TGTGCTAGTGGTTGGACAGGGGGCGGTGGTCAGCCCCAGCATTTT | CASGWTGGGGQPQHF
TRBJ2-1 | TRBV4-3 | - | - | 14 | TGCGCCAGCAGCCCCTATTTGGGGATCGATGAGCAGTTCTTC | CASSPYLGIDEQFF
TRBJ2-3 | TRBV4-3 | many | - | 17 | TGCGCCAGCAGCCAAGTCGGCGGGTTCGCTAGCACAGATACGCAGTATTTT | CASSQVGGFASTDTQYF
TRBJ1-1 | TRBV5-1 | - | - | 15 | TGCGCCAGCACCTATGGGCCCAGAGGAGGGACTGAAGCTTTCTTT | CASTYGPRGGTEAFF
TRBJ1-5 | TRBV28 | - | TRBD1 | 16 | TGTGCCAGCAGTTTTAGGGCAGGGGGCGTGAATCAGCCCCAGCATTTT | CASSFRAGGVNQPQHF
TRBJ1-1 | TRBV27 | - | - | 13 | TGTGCCAGCAGTTTGGGGAGGATCACTGAAGCTTTCTTT | CASSLGRITEAFF
TRBJ1-1 | TRBV12-3/TRBV12-4 | - | - | 14 | TGTGCCAGCACCCTCGGACAGTCGAGGACTGAAGCTTTCTTT | CASTLGQSRTEAFF
TRBJ2-6 | TRBV5-6 | - | - | 14 | TGTGCCAGCAGCCACGCCCGGTGGGCCAACGTCCTGACTTTC | CASSHARWANVLTF
TRBJ2-7 | TRBV27 | - | - | 13 | TGTGCCAGCCTGGCAGGAAGGGGCTACGAGCAGTACTTC | CASLAGRGYEQYF
TRBJ2-1 | TRBV11-3 | few | - | 13 | TGTGCCAGCAGCTTAGATTCTAGCAATGAGCAGTTCTTC | CASSLDSSNEQFF
TRBJ2-1 | TRBV6-1 | - | - | 14 | TGTGCCAGCAGTGAAATCTGGGGGGATCGTGAGCAGTTCTTC | CASSEIWGDREQFF
TRBJ1-2 | TRBV6-2/TRBV6-3 | few | - | 14 | TGTGCCAGCAGTGGACAGTCCTTTACCTATGGCTACACCTTC | CASSGQSFTYGYTF
TRBJ2-1 | TRBV6-5 | few | - | 12 | TGTGCCAGCAGGTCCTATGCATATGAGCAGTTCTTC | CASRSYAYEQFF
TRBJ2-3 | TRBV20-1 | few | TRBD2 | 16 | TGCAGTGCTAGAGATCGGGTTAGCGGGGTCAGAGATACGCAGTATTTT | CSARDRVSGVRDTQYF
TRBJ2-5 | TRBV20-1 | few | - | 13 | TGCAGTGCCCTGCCGGGGTACCAAGAGACCCAGTACTTC | CSALPGYQETQYF
TRBJ1-1 | TRBV6-5 | few | - | 13 | TGTGCCAGCAGTAATGGACAACACACTGAAGCTTTCTTT | CASSNGQHTEAFF
TRBJ2-5 | TRBV29-1 | few | TRBD2 | 15 | TGCAGCGTTGAGGCGCGGGGACTAGCCTACGAGACCCAGTACTTC | CSVEARGLAYETQYF
TRBJ1-1 | TRBV3-1 | - | - | 13 | TGTGCCAGCAGCCAATGGCGAGTAGCTGAAGCTTTCTTT | CASSQWRVAEAFF
TRBJ2-6 | TRBV12-3/TRBV12-4 | once | - | 15 | TGTGCCAGCAGTCAAGAAGGGGGGGAGGCCAACGTCCTGACTTTC | CASSQEGGEANVLTF
TRBJ2-5 | TRBV3-1 | - | TRBD2 | 15 | TGTGCCAGCAGCCAAGCGGGGGGTGGTCAAGAGACCCAGTACTTC | CASSQAGGGQETQYF
TRBJ1-1 | TRBV12-3/TRBV12-4 | few | TRBD1 | 17 | TGTGCCAGCAGTTTTCAGGCAGGGGGCCGCATGAACACTGAAGCTTTCTTT | CASSFQAGGRMNTEAFF
TRBJ1-2 | TRBV20-1 | few | - | 14 | TGCAGTGCTAGAGAACGGGACCGTAACTATGGCTACACCTTC | CSARERDRNYGYTF
TRBJ2-2 | TRBV2 | few | - | 14 | TGTGCCAGTCGAGGGATCGGTAACACCGGGGAGCTGTTTTTT | CASRGIGNTGELFF
TRBJ2-1 | TRBV4-3 | few | - | 14 | TGCGCCAGCAGCCTTAAGATCTCCTACAATGAGCAGTTCTTC | CASSLKISYNEQFF
TRBJ2-1 | TRBV12-3/TRBV12-4 | many | - | 13 | TGTGCCAGCAGTTTCGGAGGGAGTAATGAGCAGTTCTTC | CASSFGGSNEQFF
TRBJ1-1 | TRBV5-1 | - | - | 15 | TGCGCCAGCAGCTTAGGGGTTAACGGGAACACTGAAGCTTTCTTT | CASSLGVNGNTEAFF
TRBJ2-7 | TRBV6-6 | few | - | 13 | TGTGCCAGCAGTTCGGGACTCTTATCCGAGCAGTACTTC | CASSSGLLSEQYF
TRBJ2-1 | TRBV19 | - | - | 12 | TGTGCCAGTAGTATACGACACAATGAGCAGTTCTTC | CASSIRHNEQFF
TRBJ2-1 | TRBV9 | - | - | 15 | TGTGCCAGCAGCTTAGGGAGGGGGCCGGTGCATGAGCAGTTCTTC | CASSLGRGPVHEQFF
TRBJ2-5 | TRBV7-8 | - | TRBD2 | 16 | TGTGCCAGCAGCCCCCACCCTAGCGGGGACTTGGAGACCCAGTACTTC | CASSPHPSGDLETQYF
TRBJ1-4 | TRBV29-1 | - | TRBD1 | 13 | TGCAGCGTTGAGTGTAGGGGGCTTCGAAAACTGTTTTTT | CSVECRGLRKLFF
TRBJ2-1 | TRBV20-1 | many | - | 18 | TGCAGTGCTAGAGATAAATTCGATCAGCCTAGGAGACACAATGAGCAGTTCTTC | CSARDKFDQPRRHNEQFF
TRBJ2-2 | TRBV7-9 | few | TRBD1 | 15 | TGTGCCAGCAGTCTCCGGGACAGTAACACCGGGGAGCTGTTTTTT | CASSLRDSNTGELFF
TRBJ1-1 | TRBV29-1 | - | - | 13 | TGCAGCGTTGTTGTAGGGGATAACACTGAAGCTTTCTTT | CSVVVGDNTEAFF
TRBJ2-3 | TRBV7-2 | few | - | 12 | TGTGCCAGCAGCTTAGCTGGGGGGACGCAGTATTTT | CASSLAGGTQYF
TRBJ2-3 | TRBV5-1 | - | - | 16 | TGCGCCAGCAGCTTGGCAGAGGTAGCGGCTACAGATACGCAGTATTTT | CASSLAEVAATDTQYF
TRBJ2-1 | TRBV4-3 | - | TRBD2 | 18 | TGCGCCAGCAGCCAAGAATCTAGCGGGGCTGTTCCTAACAATGAGCAGTTCTTC | CASSQESSGAVPNNEQFF
TRBJ2-7 | TRBV12-3/TRBV12-4 | - | - | 12 | TGTGCCAGCACTCCGGACGGGTACGAGCAGTACTTC | CASTPDGYEQYF
TRBJ2-1 | TRBV3-1 | few | TRBD1 | 16 | TGTGCCAGCAGCCTCGGACAGGGGGACTCCTACAATGAGCAGTTCTTC | CASSLGQGDSYNEQFF
TRBJ2-1 | TRBV14 | - | TRBD2 | 13 | TGTGCCAGCAGCCAATGGGGGGGTTGGGAGCAGTTCTTC | CASSQWGGWEQFF
TRBJ2-1 | TRBV20-1 | - | TRBD2 | 17 | TGCAGTGCTAGGTGGACTAGCGGGCCTTCGGCCTACAATGAGCAGTTCTTC | CSARWTSGPSAYNEQFF
TRBJ2-1 | TRBV9 | few | - | 12 | TGTGCCAGCAGCGCGGCGGGTAATGAGCAGTTCTTC | CASSAAGNEQFF
TRBJ1-6 | TRBV27 | many | - | 13 | TGTGCCAGCAAGGGACCGATTAATTCACCCCTCCACTTT | CASKGPINSPLHF
TRBJ2-1 | TRBV4-3 | many | - | 13 | TGCGCCAGCAGCCAAATCGTTGACAATGAGCAGTTCTTC | CASSQIVDNEQFF
TRBJ2-7 | TRBV7-9 | few | - | 13 | TGTGCCAGCAGCAACGTGGGGGGATACGAGCAGTACTTC | CASSNVGGYEQYF
TRBJ1-3 | TRBV20-1 | many | - | 16 | TGCAGTGCTAGGAGTGTCCCACGCCACTCTGGAAACACCATATATTTT | CSARSVPRHSGNTIYF